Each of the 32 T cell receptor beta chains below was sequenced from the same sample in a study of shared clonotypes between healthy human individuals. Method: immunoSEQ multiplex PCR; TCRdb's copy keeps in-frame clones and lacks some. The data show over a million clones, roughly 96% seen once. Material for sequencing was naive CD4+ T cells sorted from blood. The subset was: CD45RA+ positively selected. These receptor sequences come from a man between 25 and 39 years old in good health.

The CDR3 loop is CASSPPARPETAYGYTF. CDR3 DNA: TGTGCCAGCTCACCCCCTGCAAGACCCGAAACGGCATATGGCTACACCTTC. V gene TRBV18 combines with J gene TRBJ1-2; D gene uncertain. Germline V gene sequence: CDR1 KGHSH, CDR2 LQKENI. The CDR3 consists of 17 residues. The V and J ends lost 3 bases and 5 bases respectively, with 22 bases between them. The variable domain in full, with the rest retrieved from reference TRBV18 and TRBJ1-2, is NAGVMQNPRHLVRRRGQEARLRCSPMKGHSHVYWYRQLPEEGLKFMVYLQKENIIDESGMPKERFSAEFPKEGPSILRIQQVVRGDSAAYFCASSPPARPETAYGYTFGSGTRLTVV.

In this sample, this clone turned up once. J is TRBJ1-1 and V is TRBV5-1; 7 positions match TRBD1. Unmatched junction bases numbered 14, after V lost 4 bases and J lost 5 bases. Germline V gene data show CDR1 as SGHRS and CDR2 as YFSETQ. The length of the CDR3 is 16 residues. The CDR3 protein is CASSLTRQGGGTEAFF. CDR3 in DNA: TGCGCCAGCAGCCTTACCCGACAGGGCGGCGGAACTGAAGCTTTCTTT.

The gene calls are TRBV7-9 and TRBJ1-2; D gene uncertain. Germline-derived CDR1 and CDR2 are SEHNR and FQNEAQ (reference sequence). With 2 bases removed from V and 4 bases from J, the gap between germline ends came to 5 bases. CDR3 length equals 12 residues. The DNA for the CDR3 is TGTGCCAGCAGCTTATCTGGCTATGGCTACACCTTC. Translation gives CASSLSGYGYTF.

As DNA, the CDR3 is TGTGCCACCAGCAGAGACCCAGGCGTAGCTAGCAGGGACACCGGGGAGCTGTTTTTT. As protein: CATSRDPGVASRDTGELFF. The J gene is TRBJ2-2, the V gene TRBV15; perhaps D is TRBD1 or TRBD2 (5 bases each). The V gene's germline CDR1 is LNHNV and CDR2 YYDKDF (reference sequence). The CDR3 extends over 19 amino acids. Trimming left V 0 bases short and J 3 bases short, with 20 bases between.

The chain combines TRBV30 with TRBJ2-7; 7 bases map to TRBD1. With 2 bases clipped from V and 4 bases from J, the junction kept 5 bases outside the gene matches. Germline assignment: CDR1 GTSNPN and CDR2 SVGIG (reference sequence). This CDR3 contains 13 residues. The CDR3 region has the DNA TGTGCCTGGAGTCCAGGGGGACCGTACGAGCAGTACTTC. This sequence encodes CAWSPGGPYEQYF.

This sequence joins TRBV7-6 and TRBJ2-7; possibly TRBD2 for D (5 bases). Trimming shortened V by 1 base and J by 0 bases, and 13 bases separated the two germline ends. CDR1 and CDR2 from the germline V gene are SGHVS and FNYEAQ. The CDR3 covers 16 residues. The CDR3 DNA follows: TGTGCCAGCAGCTTAGAATTAGCGAGAAGCTCCTACGAGCAGTACTTC. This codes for CASSLELARSSYEQYF.

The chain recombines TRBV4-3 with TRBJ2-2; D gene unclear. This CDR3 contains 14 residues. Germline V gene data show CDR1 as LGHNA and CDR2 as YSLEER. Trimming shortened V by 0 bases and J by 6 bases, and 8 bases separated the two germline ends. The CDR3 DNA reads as TGCGCCAGCAGCCAAGAAAGTCGGTCCGGGGAGCTGTTTTTT. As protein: CASSQESRSGELFF.

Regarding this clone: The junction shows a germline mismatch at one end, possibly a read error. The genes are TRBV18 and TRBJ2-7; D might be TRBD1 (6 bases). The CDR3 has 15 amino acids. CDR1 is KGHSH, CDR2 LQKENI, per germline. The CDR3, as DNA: TGTGCCAGCGCACCCCTCGGGACAAATACCTACGAGCAGTACTTC. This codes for CASAPLGTNTYEQYF. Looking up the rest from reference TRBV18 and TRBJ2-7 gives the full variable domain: NAGVMQNPRHLVRRRGQEARLRCSPMKGHSHVYWYRQLPEEGLKFMVYLQKENIIDESGMPKERFSAEFPKEGPSILRIQQVVRGDSAAYFCASAPLGTNTYEQYFGPGTRLTVT.

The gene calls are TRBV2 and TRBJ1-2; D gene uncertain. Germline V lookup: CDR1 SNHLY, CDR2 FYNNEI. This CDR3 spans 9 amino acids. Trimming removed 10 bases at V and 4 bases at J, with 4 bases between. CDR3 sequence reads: CATTYGYTF. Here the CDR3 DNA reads TGTGCCACTACCTATGGCTACACCTTC. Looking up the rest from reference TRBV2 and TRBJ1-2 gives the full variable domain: EPEVTQTPSHQVTQMGQEVILRCVPISNHLYFYWYRQILGQKVEFLVSFYNNEISEKSEIFDDQFSVERPDGSNFTLKIRSTKLEDSAMYFCATTYGYTFGSGTRLTVV.

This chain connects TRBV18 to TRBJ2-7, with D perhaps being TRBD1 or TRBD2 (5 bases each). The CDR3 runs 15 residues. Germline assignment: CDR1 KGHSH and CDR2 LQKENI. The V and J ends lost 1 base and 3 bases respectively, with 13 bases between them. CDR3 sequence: CASSPLGPRVYEQYF. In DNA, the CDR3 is TGTGCCAGCTCACCACTGGGACCCCGGGTCTACGAGCAGTACTTC. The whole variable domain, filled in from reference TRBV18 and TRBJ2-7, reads NAGVMQNPRHLVRRRGQEARLRCSPMKGHSHVYWYRQLPEEGLKFMVYLQKENIIDESGMPKERFSAEFPKEGPSILRIQQVVRGDSAAYFCASSPLGPRVYEQYFGPGTRLTVT.

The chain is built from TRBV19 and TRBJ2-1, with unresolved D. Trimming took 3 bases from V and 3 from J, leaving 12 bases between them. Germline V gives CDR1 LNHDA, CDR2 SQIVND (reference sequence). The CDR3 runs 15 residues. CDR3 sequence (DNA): TGTGCCAGTAGTATTTTAGGTAGGGACTACAATGAGCAGTTCTTC. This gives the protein CASSILGRDYNEQFF.

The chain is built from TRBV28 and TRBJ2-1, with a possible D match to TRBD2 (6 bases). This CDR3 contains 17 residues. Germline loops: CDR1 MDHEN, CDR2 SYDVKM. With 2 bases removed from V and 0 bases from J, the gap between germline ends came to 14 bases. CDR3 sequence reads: CASSLVLGLSSYNEQFF. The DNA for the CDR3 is TGTGCCAGCAGTTTAGTGCTGGGACTTAGCTCCTACAATGAGCAGTTCTTC.

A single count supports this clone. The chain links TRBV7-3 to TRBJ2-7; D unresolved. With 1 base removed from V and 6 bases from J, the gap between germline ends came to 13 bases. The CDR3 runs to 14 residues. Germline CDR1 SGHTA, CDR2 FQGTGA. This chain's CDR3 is CASSLMASTGEQYF. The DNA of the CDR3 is TGTGCCAGCAGCTTAATGGCTAGTACGGGCGAGCAGTACTTC.

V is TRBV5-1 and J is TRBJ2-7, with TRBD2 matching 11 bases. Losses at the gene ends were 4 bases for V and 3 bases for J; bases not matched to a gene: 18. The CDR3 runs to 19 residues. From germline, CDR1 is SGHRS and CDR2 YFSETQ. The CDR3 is CASSTIQGASGRPGYEQYF. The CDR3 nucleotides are TGCGCCAGCAGCACCATCCAGGGGGCTAGCGGGAGGCCCGGCTACGAGCAGTACTTC.

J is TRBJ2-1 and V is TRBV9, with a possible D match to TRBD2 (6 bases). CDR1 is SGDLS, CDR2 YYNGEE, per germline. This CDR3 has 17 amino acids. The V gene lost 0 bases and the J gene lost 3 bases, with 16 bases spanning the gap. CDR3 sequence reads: CASSVGGDGSIYNEQFF. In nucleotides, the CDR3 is TGTGCCAGCAGCGTAGGGGGAGACGGGAGTATCTACAATGAGCAGTTCTTC.

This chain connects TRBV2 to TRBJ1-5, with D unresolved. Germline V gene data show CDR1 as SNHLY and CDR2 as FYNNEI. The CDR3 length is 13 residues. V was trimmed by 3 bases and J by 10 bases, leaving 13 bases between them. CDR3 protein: CASSDEAVEPQHF. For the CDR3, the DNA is TGTGCCAGCAGTGACGAGGCAGTCGAACCCCAGCATTTT.

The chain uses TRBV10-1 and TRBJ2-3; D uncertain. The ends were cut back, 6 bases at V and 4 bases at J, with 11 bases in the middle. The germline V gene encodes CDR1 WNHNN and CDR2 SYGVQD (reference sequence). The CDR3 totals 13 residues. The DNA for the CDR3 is TGCGCCAGCAGGGAAACCGAGGCAGATACGCAGTATTTT. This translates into CASRETEADTQYF.

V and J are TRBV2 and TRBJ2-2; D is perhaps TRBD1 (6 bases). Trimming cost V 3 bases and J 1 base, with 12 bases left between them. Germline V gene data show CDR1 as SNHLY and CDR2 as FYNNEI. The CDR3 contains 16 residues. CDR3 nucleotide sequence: TGTGCCAGCAGTGATCAGGGGATTAGGAACACCGGGGAGCTGTTTTTT. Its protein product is CASSDQGIRNTGELFF.

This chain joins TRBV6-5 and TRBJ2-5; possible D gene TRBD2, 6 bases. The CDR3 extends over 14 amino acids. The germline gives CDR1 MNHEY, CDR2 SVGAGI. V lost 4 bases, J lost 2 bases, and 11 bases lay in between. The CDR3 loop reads CASSSGLLQETQYF. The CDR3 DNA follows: TGTGCCAGCAGTTCGGGACTTTTACAAGAGACCCAGTACTTC.

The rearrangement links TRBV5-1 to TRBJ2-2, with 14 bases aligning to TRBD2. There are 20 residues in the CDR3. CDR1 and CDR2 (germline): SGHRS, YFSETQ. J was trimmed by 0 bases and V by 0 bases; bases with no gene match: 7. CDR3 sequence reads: CASSLAPTSGRAANTGELFF. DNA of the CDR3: TGCGCCAGCAGCTTGGCTCCGACTAGCGGGAGGGCAGCGAACACCGGGGAGCTGTTTTTT. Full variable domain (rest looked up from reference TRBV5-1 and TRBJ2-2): KAGVTQTPRYLIKTRGQQVTLSCSPISGHRSVSWYQQTPGQGLQFLFEYFSETQRNKGNFPGRFSGRQFSNSRSEMNVSTLELGDSALYLCASSLAPTSGRAANTGELFFGEGSRLTVL.

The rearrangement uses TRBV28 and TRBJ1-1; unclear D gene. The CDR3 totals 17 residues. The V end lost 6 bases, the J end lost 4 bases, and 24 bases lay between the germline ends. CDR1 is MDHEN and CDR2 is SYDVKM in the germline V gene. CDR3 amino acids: CASSQKEPRATGTEAFF. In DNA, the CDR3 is TGTGCCAGCAGCCAAAAAGAACCCCGGGCCACGGGCACTGAAGCTTTCTTT.

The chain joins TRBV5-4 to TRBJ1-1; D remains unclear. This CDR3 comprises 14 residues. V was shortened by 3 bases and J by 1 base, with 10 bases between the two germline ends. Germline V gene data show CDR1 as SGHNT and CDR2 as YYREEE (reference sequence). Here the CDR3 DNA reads TGTGCCAGCAGCTCGGGTCCACAGAACACTGAAGCTTTCTTT. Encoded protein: CASSSGPQNTEAFF.

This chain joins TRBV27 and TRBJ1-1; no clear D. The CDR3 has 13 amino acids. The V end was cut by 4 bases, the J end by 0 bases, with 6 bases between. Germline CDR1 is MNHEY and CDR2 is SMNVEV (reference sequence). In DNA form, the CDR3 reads TGTGCCAGCAGTTCGAAGGTGAACACTGAAGCTTTCTTT. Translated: CASSSKVNTEAFF.

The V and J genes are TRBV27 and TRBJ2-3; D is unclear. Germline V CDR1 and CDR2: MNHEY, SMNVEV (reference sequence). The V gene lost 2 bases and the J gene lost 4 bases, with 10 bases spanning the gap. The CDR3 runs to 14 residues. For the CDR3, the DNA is TGTGCCAGCAGTTTACCCGGGTTTCCAGATACGCAGTATTTT. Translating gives CASSLPGFPDTQYF.

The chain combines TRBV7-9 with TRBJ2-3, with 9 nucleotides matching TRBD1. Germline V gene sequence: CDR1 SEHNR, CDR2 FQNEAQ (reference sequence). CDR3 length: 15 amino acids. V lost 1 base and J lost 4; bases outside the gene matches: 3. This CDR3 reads CASSLGDRVPDTQYF. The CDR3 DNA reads TGTGCCAGCAGCTTAGGGGACAGGGTCCCAGATACGCAGTATTTT.

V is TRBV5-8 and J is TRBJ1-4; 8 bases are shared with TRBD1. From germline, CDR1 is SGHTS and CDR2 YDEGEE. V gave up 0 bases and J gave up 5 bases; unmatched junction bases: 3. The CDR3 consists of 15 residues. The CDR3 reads CASSLGDRTNEKLFF. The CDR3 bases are TGTGCCAGCAGCTTGGGGGACAGGACGAATGAAAAACTGTTTTTT.

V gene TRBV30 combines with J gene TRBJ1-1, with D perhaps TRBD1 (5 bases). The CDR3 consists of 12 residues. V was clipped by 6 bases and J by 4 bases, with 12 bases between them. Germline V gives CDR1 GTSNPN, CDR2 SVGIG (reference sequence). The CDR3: CACGAGLTEAFF. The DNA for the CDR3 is TGTGCCTGTGGAGCAGGGCTCACTGAAGCTTTCTTT.

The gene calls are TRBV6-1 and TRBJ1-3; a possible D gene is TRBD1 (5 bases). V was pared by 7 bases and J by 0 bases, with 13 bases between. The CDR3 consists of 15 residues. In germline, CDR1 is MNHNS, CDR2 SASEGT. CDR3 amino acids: CASIIWGNSGNTIYF. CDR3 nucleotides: TGTGCCAGCATAATATGGGGGAACTCTGGAAACACCATATATTTT.

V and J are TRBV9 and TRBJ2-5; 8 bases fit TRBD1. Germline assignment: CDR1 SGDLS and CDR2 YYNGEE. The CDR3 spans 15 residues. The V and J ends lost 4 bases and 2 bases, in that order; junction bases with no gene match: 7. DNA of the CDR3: TGTGCCAGCAGCATGCGACAGGGGAGGCAAGAGACCCAGTACTTC. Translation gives CASSMRQGRQETQYF.

The CDR3 DNA reads as TGCGCCAGCAGCCAAGCCAGAGGGGCCAAAAACATTCAGTACTTC. Its translation is CASSQARGAKNIQYF. The chain joins TRBV4-3 to TRBJ2-4; possible D gene TRBD2, 5 bases. The CDR3 totals 15 residues. CDR1 and CDR2 from the germline V gene are LGHNA and YSLEER. With 1 base removed from V and 1 base from J, the gap between germline ends came to 8 bases.

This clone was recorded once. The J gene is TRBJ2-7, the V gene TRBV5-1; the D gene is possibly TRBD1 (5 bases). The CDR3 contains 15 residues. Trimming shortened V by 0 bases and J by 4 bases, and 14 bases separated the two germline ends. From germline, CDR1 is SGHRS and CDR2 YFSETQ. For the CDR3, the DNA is TGCGCCAGCAGCTTGGTAACCAGGGCGGAATACGAGCAGTACTTC. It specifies CASSLVTRAEYEQYF.

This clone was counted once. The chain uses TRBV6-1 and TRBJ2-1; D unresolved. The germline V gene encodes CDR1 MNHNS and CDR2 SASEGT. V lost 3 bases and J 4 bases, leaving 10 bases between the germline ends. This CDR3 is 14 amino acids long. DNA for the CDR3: TGTGCCAGCAGTGAGGGCAGGTGGTACAATGAGCAGTTCTTC. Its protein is CASSEGRWYNEQFF.